This TCR beta chain was recorded in a study of cytomegalovirus exposure and HLA in healthy donors (dated 2017 in TCRdb). With regard to the full study: An earlier analysis of approximately 590 of the donors reported 250 to 300 Gb of sequence data and some 120 million unique TCR beta sequences from about 200 million T cells. Roughly 300 gigabases of sequencing data and 70 million to 95 million unique TCR sequences made up an early release that covered fewer than 650 HLA-typed donors. The genetic ancestry cluster associated with self-reported Caucasian donors included about 81% of the 350 to 500 genotyped donors. The aim of the study was to test whether cataloging public T cell receptors could identify signatures of past pathogen exposure. The study profiled the T cell repertoires of more than 500 subjects by immunosequencing and related them to cytomegalovirus serostatus. Along with the roughly 670-subject first cohort, a separate validation cohort of approximately 110 different subjects was used. To predict cytomegalovirus infection status, the study combined high-throughput TCR immunosequencing, statistical association of individual TCRs with disease status, and machine learning. To study patterns of TCR occurrence, a later analysis re-analyzed previously published TCR beta repertoires from several hundred donors and added high-resolution HLA genotyping. Rather than using new phenotypic data, the later analysis identified candidate immune exposures from TCR beta sequences and from how often those sequences occurred across donors. An earlier analysis of some 500 of the donors applied high-throughput TCR beta sequencing to assess whether each TCR beta V gene segment acted as functional or pseudogenic. Alongside the repertoire data, information on donor age, sex, ethnicity and CMV serostatus was compiled. A later genetic analysis took genome-wide SNP genotypes for about 55% of the 666 donors and used that subset as a discovery cohort. All discovery cohort repertoires had been generated on a single sequencing platform. Both class I and class II loci were covered by HLA typing, at four-digit resolution. The number of typed donors differed by locus: about 629-630 for A, B, C, DRB1 and DQB1; approximately 520 for DQA1; approximately 610 for DPA1; and some 470 for DPB1. Because of strong linkage in the cohort, roughly five DR-DQ haplotypes were treated as single units for association and clustering. Across roughly 420 genotyped donors of the cohort, an average of about 250,000 unique TCR beta nucleotide sequences per donor were sequenced, and approximately 17% of those sequences were non-productive.

Receptor libraries were prepared by the immunoSEQ multiplex PCR assay. For the multiplex PCR, a mixture combining 60 forward primers for TCR Vbeta segments and 13 reverse primers for TCR Jbeta segments was used. The CDR3 region of rearranged TCR beta genes was amplified from genomic DNA with a multiplex PCR assay. Amplified TCR beta libraries were sequenced as 87-base-pair reads on the Illumina HiSeq System. The original methods were these. In a later analysis, roughly 80 million unique TCR beta chains were counted across the approximately 670 repertoires, and about 9.9 million of these chains were shared by at least two donors. Raw reads were error-corrected and collapsed into unique sequences with a nearest-neighbor algorithm that merged closely related sequences to remove PCR and sequencing errors. To assign V, D and J gene segments, CDR3 sequences were aligned to IMGT reference sequences. For a sequence to be retained, a match of at least six nucleotides to both a V gene segment and a J gene segment was required. Rearrangements were classified as productive when the CDR3 lacked stop codons and remained in frame with V and J, and all other rearrangements were classified as non-productive. CDR3 was defined by IMGT convention, running from the second conserved V-encoded cysteine to the conserved J-encoded phenylalanine. The earlier analysis of about 500 of the donors excluded sequences that lacked an unambiguous match to a single V gene segment. An earlier analysis of 450 to 650 of the donors called V segments functional above 56.7% productive rearrangements and segregating when the between-donor standard deviation exceeded 5%. A statistical classification framework was built for diagnosing cytomegalovirus status from the catalog of TCR beta chain sequences. V and J gene assignment, in a later analysis, came from comparing TCR nucleotide sequences with IMGT/GENE-DB human TR gene sequences. A later analysis assigned CDR3 sequences and most-parsimonious VDJ recombination scenarios with the TCRdist pipeline. In a later analysis, each TCR beta chain was defined by its CDR3 amino acid sequence together with its V-gene family, and reads without a unique V-gene family were excluded. A later analysis removed 500 to 650 highly shared, low-generation-probability nucleotide sequences to deal with suspected cross-contamination and a sequencing artifact. For each public chain, a later analysis derived a clonal expansion index from normalized ranks of inferred template counts within each repertoire. In a later analysis, generation probabilities were computed with a VDJ recombination model fitted to out-of-frame rearrangements, and the resulting probabilities were checked against IGoR. In a later analysis, TCR-TCR, TCR-HLA and TCR-CMV co-occurrence was scored with hypergeometric tests, and a repertoire-size bias correction was applied to TCR pairs. False discovery rates were estimated in a later analysis by permuting HLA or CMV assignments 20 times. In a later analysis, co-occurring TCRs were grouped with DBSCAN, and TCRdist sequence similarity was added when clustering was performed within HLA-allele-positive subsets. Repertoires with fewer than 30,000 or more than 120,000 public chains, plus five repertoires with anomalous nucleotide sharing, were excluded from co-occurrence clustering. Imported from immuneACCESS, the table was reduced by TCRdb to in-frame sequences with V and J called. These copies leave out some clones; in studies compared against another copy, an unresolved V gene accounts for under half, and the cause of the remainder is not known. V and J calls and clone size are those listed in that table; D and trimming were worked out from the DNA. The sample includes around 180,000 clones, with about four fifths observed a single time. The leading ten clones occupy 0.2% to 0.3% of the sample.

The cohort was made up of approximately 670 healthy bone marrow donors. At the time of sampling, every cohort member was nominally healthy, though immune exposures that went unrecorded were likely present. The donor tested CMV seronegative, placing the donor among the 350 to 400 seronegative members of the cohort. Every donor gave a peripheral blood sample, and the peripheral blood mononuclear cells from that sample were used for TCR beta sequencing. Genomic DNA was extracted from the blood cell samples with the Qiagen DNeasy Blood Extraction Kit. As encoded in the germline V gene (reference sequence), CDR1 is GTSNPN while CDR2 is SVGIG. Including cysteine and phenylalanine, the CDR3 has 16 amino acids. Of all the DNA, just the CDR3 is kept, 48 bases in frame from base 1. The junction shows trimming of 4 bases on V and 3 bases on J, and the gene matches do not reach 5 bases of it. The full study reports these points: Cytomegalovirus status was reported to be diagnosed by the classifier with high specificity and sensitivity in both the original and validation cohorts. Assigning TCR associations to individual alleles was difficult when HLA alleles, especially DR and DQ, strongly co-occurred. Because the 87-base-pair reads could not distinguish some IMGT-functional V segments, including TRBV6-2 and TRBV6-3, those segments were excluded. Immune exposure information for the cohort was limited to CMV serostatus. The study listed 170 or so TCR beta chains as associated with cytomegalovirus. An association between a missense DCLRE1C variant and V-gene and J-gene trimming of TCR beta chains was found in a later genetic analysis and replicated in an independent cohort. In a later analysis, HLA-associated TCR beta chains showed more clonal expansion and lower generation probabilities than non-associated chains that were equally common. Broadly in line with IMGT annotations, most TCR beta V segments showed up in productive rearrangements about 87% or about 30% of the time in an earlier analysis of around 550 of the donors. Roughly uniform sequencing depth across donors was assumed in presence/absence analyses, although this assumption may not hold. The authors suggested that the approach could potentially be generalized to other disease states and immunological phenotypes. In a later analysis, most CMV-associated TCR beta chains were found to appear HLA-restricted, with HLA associations seemingly driven largely by CMV exposure. A further reported finding was that TCR beta sequences accurately predicted the HLA-A and HLA-B alleles for most subjects in the first cohort. According to a later genetic analysis, donors in an Asian-associated ancestry cluster had fewer N-insertions in productive TCRs than the roughly 700-donor mean. Only TCR beta chains were sequenced in this cohort, and the absence of alpha or paired-chain data limited detectable features. Correlated functional status among segregating V segments might reflect linkage disequilibrium, but an unknown experimental factor could not be ruled out. A later analysis associated 15,000 to 20,000 TCR beta sequences with specific HLA alleles at a false discovery rate of 0.05. In a later analysis, TCR association rates were found to vary across HLA loci, with the most associated TCRs seen for DRB1 alleles and the fewest for HLA-C alleles. Several of the top co-occurrence clusters appeared to be linked to parvovirus B19, influenza, CMV and Epstein-Barr virus, according to a later analysis. HLA typing was unavailable for some donors at each locus, so association tests used only the typed subset. The earlier analysis of fewer than 750 of the donors excluded roughly 17 rarely observed V segments, including chromosome 9 orphons, because counts were too low. In vitro tests confirmed that a few of the cytomegalovirus-associated TCR beta chains recognize cytomegalovirus antigens. A group of highly shared sequence variants was considered likely to be a technical artifact of the sequencing pipeline. Most TCR sequences were observed very rarely across donors, whereas some public TCRs were present in many individuals.

On this clone itself: Its antigen remains unidentified. No clone much larger than this one lies a single base away; base qualities are absent.

This receptor was identified in a boy aged 10-17 years in good health and CMV-seronegative. The sequence is built from TRBV30 and TRBJ2-6, with TRBD1 matching 11 junction bases. Sequenced sample: PBMCs. The CDR3 protein: CAWMGTGGFGANVLTF. The nucleotide sequence is TGTGCCTGGATGGGGACAGGGGGGTTTGGGGCCAACGTCCTGACTTTC.